What follows are 23 T cell receptor beta chains derived from one specimen sequenced in a study of cytomegalovirus exposure and HLA in healthy donors. The PCR employed 60 Vbeta primers together with 13 Jbeta primers. Generated by immunoSEQ multiplex PCR, the TCRdb table keeps only in-frame clones and is missing some. Of 200,000 to 300,000 clones listed, around 83% are singletons. The sample was PBMCs. These receptor sequences come from a girl aged 2-10 years in good health and CMV-seronegative.

This chain joins TRBV5-4 and TRBJ1-1, with 9 positions matching TRBD1. This CDR3 comprises 13 residues. Trimming at V came to 6 bases and at J to 4 bases, leaving 4 bases not matched to a gene. Germline-derived CDR1 and CDR2 are SGHNT and YYREEE (reference sequence). The CDR3 is CASIKDRGTEAFF. The CDR3 nucleotides read TGTGCCAGCATCAAGGACAGGGGCACTGAAGCTTTCTTT.

The V and J genes are TRBV5-1 and TRBJ2-7, with 11 bases identical to TRBD2. V was clipped by 5 bases and J by 4 bases; unmatched bases: 8. The CDR3 loop spans 15 amino acids. Germline V gives CDR1 SGHRS, CDR2 YFSETQ. CDR3 region: CASRTSGAPVYEQYF. CDR3 coding DNA: TGCGCCAGCAGGACTAGCGGGGCCCCAGTGTACGAGCAGTACTTC. The whole variable domain, filled in from reference TRBV5-1 and TRBJ2-7, reads KAGVTQTPRYLIKTRGQQVTLSCSPISGHRSVSWYQQTPGQGLQFLFEYFSETQRNKGNFPGRFSGRQFSNSRSEMNVSTLELGDSALYLCASRTSGAPVYEQYFGPGTRLTVT.

The chain has TRBV4-1 and TRBJ1-2; maybe TRBD1 (5 bases). V gave up 3 bases and J gave up 6 bases, with 20 bases separating them. The CDR3 is made up of 16 amino acids. CDR1 and CDR2 from the germline V gene are MGHRA and YSYEKL. DNA of the CDR3: TGCGCCAGCAGCCATAATTTCTACACAGGAAGTAATGGCTACACCTTC. Its protein product is CASSHNFYTGSNGYTF.

The gene calls are TRBV7-8 and TRBJ2-3; D may be TRBD1 (6 bases). The CDR3 contains 16 residues. V lost 5 bases, J lost 1 base, and 16 bases lay in between. Germline V CDR1 and CDR2: SGHVS, FQNEAQ. The CDR3 is CASSPLLGAGTDTQYF. CDR3 nucleotide sequence: TGTGCCAGCAGCCCCCTGCTGGGGGCAGGCACAGATACGCAGTATTTT.

The chain employs TRBV10-1 and TRBJ2-1, with D perhaps matching TRBD2 (6 bases). The CDR3 is 16 residues long. CDR1 is WNHNN and CDR2 is SYGVQD in the germline V gene (reference sequence). V gave up 4 bases and J gave up 8 bases, with 21 bases separating them. CDR3 region: CASSGIGGTERYEQFF. The CDR3 region has the DNA TGCGCCAGCAGTGGGATCGGCGGGACTGAGCGCTATGAGCAGTTCTTC.

The V and J genes are TRBV10-1 and TRBJ2-5; D is perhaps TRBD1 (6 bases). The germline V gene has CDR1 WNHNN and CDR2 SYGVQD (reference sequence). CDR3 length equals 17 residues. V lost 6 bases and J 0 bases, leaving 20 bases between the germline ends. The CDR3 loop is CASSDRGHETYQETQYF. The DNA of the CDR3 is TGCGCCAGCAGCGATCGGGGACACGAGACCTACCAAGAGACCCAGTACTTC.

The rearrangement joins TRBV18 to TRBJ2-7; D is possibly TRBD2 (6 bases). Germline V gene data show CDR1 as KGHSH and CDR2 as LQKENI. This CDR3 is built from 14 residues. Trimming shortened V by 3 bases and J by 3 bases, and 12 bases separated the two germline ends. The DNA of the CDR3 is TGTGCCAGCTCACCGATTGGGACTGTCTACGAGCAGTACTTC. Translation: CASSPIGTVYEQYF.

The chain combines TRBV9 with TRBJ1-3; 8 bases are a match to TRBD1. The CDR3 sequence is 16 residues long. The germline V gene has CDR1 SGDLS and CDR2 YYNGEE. Unmatched junction bases numbered 10, after V lost 4 bases and J lost 4 bases. The CDR3 loop is CASSPPDRAAGNTIYF. The CDR3 DNA reads as TGTGCCAGCAGCCCCCCGGACAGGGCGGCAGGAAACACCATATATTTT.

The rearrangement joins TRBV11-2 to TRBJ1-4, with 7 bases identical to TRBD1. This CDR3 contains 15 residues. Losses at the gene ends were 4 bases for V and 8 bases for J; bases not matched to a gene: 10. CDR1 is SGHAT and CDR2 is FQNNGV in the germline V gene. DNA for the CDR3: TGTGCCAGCAGCTCCAACAGGGGACGAACAGAAAAACTGTTTTTT. It is translated as CASSSNRGRTEKLFF. The whole variable domain, remainder taken from reference TRBV11-2 and TRBJ1-4, is EAGVAQSPRYKIIEKRQSVAFWCNPISGHATLYWYQQILGQGPKLLIQFQNNGVVDDSQLPKDRFSAERLKGVDSTLKIQPAKLEDSAVYLCASSSNRGRTEKLFFGSGTQLSVL.

This chain joins TRBV6-5 and TRBJ2-7, with a tentative D call TRBD2 (6 bases). This CDR3 has 15 amino acids. V dropped 0 bases and J dropped 1 base, with 10 bases sitting between them. CDR1 MNHEY and CDR2 SVGAGI come from the germline V gene. The CDR3 here is CASSYSYRGSYEQYF. Here the CDR3 DNA reads TGTGCCAGCAGTTACTCCTACCGGGGGTCCTACGAGCAGTACTTC.

The chain carries TRBV27 and TRBJ1-5; TRBD1 agrees at 7 bases. The CDR3 extends over 14 amino acids. V was clipped by 6 bases and J by 7 bases; unmatched bases: 9. Germline V lookup: CDR1 MNHEY, CDR2 SMNVEV (reference sequence). The CDR3 loop reads CASSKTGGGQPQHF. As DNA, the CDR3 is TGTGCCAGCAGCAAAACAGGAGGGGGCCAGCCCCAGCATTTT.

This clone was counted once. CDR3 DNA: TGTGCCAGCGGCCGGGGTTTGACCTACGAGCAGTACTTC. This codes for CASGRGLTYEQYF. This chain uses TRBV11-2 with TRBJ2-7; perhaps TRBD2 as D (5 bases). Trimming took 8 bases from V and 2 from J, leaving 13 bases between them. Germline CDR1 is SGHAT and CDR2 is FQNNGV. This CDR3 comprises 13 residues.

This chain connects TRBV7-9 to TRBJ1-2; 11 bases align to TRBD1. J lost 8 bases, V lost 5 bases, and 7 bases had no gene match. CDR3 length equals 14 residues. In germline, CDR1 is SEHNR, CDR2 FQNEAQ (reference sequence). CDR3 loop: CASSLGQGAQGYTF. The CDR3 DNA reads TGTGCCAGCAGCCTTGGACAGGGGGCGCAGGGCTACACCTTC. Drawing the rest from reference TRBV7-9 and TRBJ1-2, the complete variable domain is DTGVSQNPRHKITKRGQNVTFRCDPISEHNRLYWYRQTLGQGPEFLTYFQNEAQLEKSRLLSDRFSAERPKGSFSTLEIQRTEQGDSAMYLCASSLGQGAQGYTFGSGTRLTVV.

The chain links TRBV9 to TRBJ2-5; D might be TRBD2 (5 bases). Trimming shortened V by 0 bases and J by 4 bases, and 16 bases separated the two germline ends. Germline V gene data show CDR1 as SGDLS and CDR2 as YYNGEE. CDR3 length: 16 residues. Here the CDR3 reads CASSVGRTRAGETQYF. In DNA, the CDR3 is TGTGCCAGCAGCGTAGGCCGTACGAGGGCGGGAGAGACCCAGTACTTC.

The chain has TRBV7-9 and TRBJ2-3; TRBD1 is a possible D gene (6 bases). V was pared by 5 bases and J by 4 bases, with 10 bases between. Germline CDR1 SEHNR, CDR2 FQNEAQ (reference sequence). This CDR3 region has 13 residues. CDR3 DNA: TGTGCCAGCAGCCTAAACAGGGCAGATACGCAGTATTTT. It encodes CASSLNRADTQYF.

The rearrangement joins TRBV29-1 to TRBJ2-7; D perhaps matches TRBD2 (5 bases). The CDR3 spans 12 residues. V lost 6 bases, J lost 3 bases, and 12 bases lay in between. Germline CDR1 reads SQVTM; CDR2 reads ANQGSEA. The CDR3 region has the DNA TGCAGCGTGATGGGAGTGCACTACGAGCAGTACTTC. This translates into CSVMGVHYEQYF.

V and J are TRBV6-6 and TRBJ2-3, with a tentative D call TRBD2 (5 bases). The V gene's germline CDR1 is MNHNY and CDR2 SVGAGI (reference sequence). Trimming pared 7 bases from V and 3 bases from J, leaving 8 bases between. The CDR3 loop spans 12 amino acids. This CDR3 is CASKWRTDTQYF. The DNA for the CDR3 is TGTGCCAGCAAGTGGAGGACAGATACGCAGTATTTT.

DNA of the CDR3: TGTGCCAGCACCATCTTAGGAGGGGGCAAAGAGACCCAGTACTTC. Amino acids: CASTILGGGKETQYF. This chain joins TRBV7-7 and TRBJ2-5; the D gene is possibly TRBD1 (7 bases). Deletions cut 7 bases from V and 3 bases from J, with 18 bases between. Germline assignment: CDR1 SSHAT and CDR2 FNYEAQ (reference sequence). The CDR3 length is 15 residues. The whole variable domain, remainder taken from reference TRBV7-7 and TRBJ2-5, is GAGVSQSPRYKVTKRGQDVTLRCDPISSHATLYWYQQALGQGPEFLTYFNYEAQPDKSGLPSDRFSAERPEGSISTLTIQRTEQRDSAMYRCASTILGGGKETQYFGPGTRLLVL.

V and J are TRBV4-2 and TRBJ2-4; 11 positions agree with TRBD2. There are 18 residues in the CDR3. From germline, CDR1 is LGHNA and CDR2 YNFKEQ. Trimming took 0 bases from V and 0 from J; bases not matched to a gene: 4. CDR3 protein: CASSQDLGLAVAKNIQYF. The DNA of the CDR3 is TGTGCCAGCAGCCAAGATTTGGGACTAGCGGTAGCCAAAAACATTCAGTACTTC.

This clone has just one count. Distinct nucleotide sequences in the sample also encode this CDR3. This chain connects TRBV12-5 to TRBJ2-1, with D perhaps matching TRBD2 (5 bases). Trimming pared 0 bases from V and 7 bases from J, leaving 7 bases between. This CDR3 region has 13 residues. CDR1 is LGHNT and CDR2 is FRNRAP in the germline V gene. Written as DNA, the CDR3 is TGTGCTAGTGGTTTGGTACCGGGGAATGAGCAGTTCTTC. Translation gives CASGLVPGNEQFF.

This clone was seen a handful of times. This rearrangement joins TRBV7-9 to TRBJ1-2; no clear D gene. Germline values: CDR1 SEHNR, CDR2 FQNEAQ (reference sequence). Deletions cut 6 bases from V and 6 bases from J, with 17 bases between. This CDR3 is built from 14 residues. The DNA for the CDR3 is TGTGCCAGCAGTTCAGGAGGGTGGGGAAATGGCTACACCTTC. Its translation: CASSSGGWGNGYTF.

The V and J genes are TRBV27 and TRBJ2-1; perhaps TRBD1 as D (5 bases). Germline CDR1 is MNHEY and CDR2 is SMNVEV (reference sequence). Trimming removed 3 bases from V and 10 bases from J, with 19 bases in between. This CDR3 has 15 amino acids. This chain's CDR3 is CASSLKQVVQDEQFF. The CDR3 DNA follows: TGTGCCAGCAGTTTGAAACAGGTCGTTCAGGACGAGCAGTTCTTC.

This chain uses TRBV11-2 with TRBJ1-4; D may be TRBD1 (6 bases). CDR1 SGHAT and CDR2 FQNNGV come from the germline V gene. CDR3 length: 15 amino acids. Trimming stripped 5 bases from V and 0 bases from J, with 10 bases between. The CDR3 DNA follows: TGTGCCAGCAGCCGGACAGCATCAACTAATGAAAAACTGTTTTTT. It yields the protein CASSRTASTNEKLFF.